The sequence of this T cell receptor beta chain was determined in a study of radiotherapy plus CTLA-4 blockade in lung cancer. The CDR3 runs to 13 residues. CDR1 is SGDLS, CDR2 YYNGEE, per germline. Assay: immunoSEQ multiplex PCR; the TCRdb copy retains only in-frame clones and omits some. The data hold tens of thousands of clones, with 70% to 90% observed a single time. The chain combines TRBV9 with TRBJ2-5; D call uncertain. With the DNA end fitting TRBJ2-7 better, the J assignment may be wrong. The sample here was peripheral blood, taken from a patient treated with radiotherapy plus ipilimumab. This receptor was obtained from a human donor with non-small cell lung cancer that progressed on radiotherapy plus ipilimumab. The CDR3 nucleotides are TGTGCCAGCAGCGTAGGGGATACGTACGAGCAGTACTTC. This codes for CASSVGDTYEQYF.